The rows below give T cell receptor beta chains drawn from one sample of a study of cytomegalovirus exposure and HLA in healthy donors. Only in-frame clones appear in the TCRdb table, and some are missing; sequencing was by immunoSEQ multiplex PCR. This repertoire includes under 120,000 clones. Sequencing was done on a sample of PBMCs. Receptor source: a man between 50 and 59 years old in good health and CMV-seronegative. Both conserved end residues are trimmed from each CDR3.

TRBV2,ASRAGLGPSNYGYT
TRBV29-1,SVRQPGNTEAF
TRBV5-6,ASNLARGYGYT
TRBV5-8,ATREALAGGGDQETQY
TRBV18,ASSRQASYEQY
TRBV7-9,ASSLETGVTYEQY
TRBV18,ASSQGTGRTQPQH
TRBV7-2,ASSPDRDRFEKLF
TRBV5-1,ASSPSRAVNTEAF
TRBV5-1,ASSLVSGYEQF
TRBV28,ATRRGGRATNEKLF
TRBV5-1,ASAFTGTGVNEQY
TRBV6-1,ASSEHYQLGGSAYEQY
TRBV30,AWRGRLINTEAF
TRBV6-1,ASSEELAGGKEETQY
TRBV10-3,AIKAGDYTEAF
TRBV7-9,ASSLDGTSNEKLF
TRBV4-1,ASSQDRDRGNYGYT
TRBV9,ASSVSGTGSYEQY
TRBV7-6,ASSLASVTGELF
TRBV5-1,ASRERAEKETQY
TRBV10-3,AISAGMGGGEAF
TRBV9,ASSVTSGTDTQY
TRBV6-5,ASRRQGAGNQPQH
TRBV19,ASSTLDRGGQPQH
TRBV9,ASSPWTGGDEQY
TRBV11-3,ASSMGGLAGGPGHNEQF
TRBV5-1,ASSLTGGTGQTEAF
TRBV18,ASSPPSARDTEAF
TRBV9,ASSVETGDPYGYT
TRBV5-5,ASSFTGTGNTIY
TRBV7-2,ASSFYSGASYEQY
TRBV7-8,ASSLGPGGDTEAF
TRBV6-5,ASSYGGQGAYEQY
TRBV6-1,ASSTTSGAYEQY
TRBV7-2,ASSSTGRETQY